One and the same sample provided the 32 T cell receptor beta chains below, sequenced in a study of T cells in localized non-small cell lung cancer. TCRdb keeps only in-frame clones here, not all; method: immunoSEQ multiplex PCR. The sample has about 24,000 clones, about nine tenths seen once. The specimen comprised peripheral blood, sampled before any cancer treatment. Receptors originate from a man aged 35 to 69 with stage I squamous cell lung carcinoma.

This sequence joins TRBV19 and TRBJ1-1, with unresolved D. Between the trimmed V and J ends, which lost 7 bases and 1 base, there was a span of 10 bases. The CDR3 runs to 13 residues. Germline CDR1 and CDR2: LNHDA and SQIVND (reference sequence). The CDR3 DNA reads TGTGCCAGTAAGCGAATCCAGAACACTGAAGCTTTCTTT. Its protein product is CASKRIQNTEAFF. The full variable domain, in which reference TRBV19 and TRBJ1-1 provide the parts outside the CDR3, is DGGITQSPKYLFRKEGQNVTLSCEQNLNHDAMYWYRQDPGQGLRLIYYSQIVNDFQKGDIAEGYSVSREKKESFPLTVTSAQKNPTAFYLCASKRIQNTEAFFGQGTRLTVV.

This chain uses TRBV25-1 with TRBJ2-7; D might be TRBD1 (5 bases). This CDR3 contains 11 residues. V was cut by 10 bases and J by 5 bases, with 12 bases left in between. Germline lookup yields CDR1 MGHDK and CDR2 SYGVNS. In DNA, the CDR3 is TGTGCCACTACTCTAGGGGACGAGCAGTACTTC. This sequence encodes CATTLGDEQYF.

The genes are TRBV27 and TRBJ2-7; 11 bases map to TRBD1. This CDR3 comprises 14 residues. The ends lost 4 bases at V and 4 bases at J; junction bases unmatched: 3. Per germline, CDR1 MNHEY and CDR2 SMNVEV (reference sequence). The CDR3 nucleotides are TGTGCCAGCAGTTCAGGACAGGGGGCGTACGAGCAGTACTTC. Encoded protein: CASSSGQGAYEQYF.

The J gene is TRBJ2-7, the V gene TRBV6-5; TRBD1 aligns across 8 bases. This CDR3 spans 14 amino acids. With V trimmed by 5 bases and J by 1 base, 4 bases remained unmatched. Germline CDR1 reads MNHEY; CDR2 reads SVGAGI. Written as DNA, the CDR3 is TGTGCCAGCAGTACAGGGGGTTTGTCCTACGAGCAGTACTTC. Translated: CASSTGGLSYEQYF.

The V call is TRBV5-1, the J call TRBJ2-1, with 9 bases fitting TRBD1. The germline gives CDR1 SGHRS, CDR2 YFSETQ. The CDR3 loop spans 15 amino acids. V dropped 6 bases and J dropped 10; count of bases not matched to a gene: 14. This CDR3 is CASNIPGGQGGEQFF. As DNA, the CDR3 is TGCGCCAGCAACATCCCCGGGGGACAGGGAGGAGAGCAGTTCTTC.

The chain has TRBV7-2 and TRBJ2-7; 7 nucleotides agree with TRBD2. Germline V gene lookup returns CDR1 SGHTA and CDR2 FQGNSA. The ends lost 3 bases at V and 4 bases at J; junction bases unmatched: 6. The CDR3 length is 14 residues. CDR3 DNA sequence: TGTGCCAGCAGCTTCTCGGCTAGCGGTTACGAGCAGTACTTC. It translates to CASSFSASGYEQYF.

The chain links TRBV19 to TRBJ2-1; unclear D gene. This CDR3 has 13 residues. V was trimmed by 5 bases and J by 3 bases, leaving 8 bases between them. The germline V gene has CDR1 LNHDA and CDR2 SQIVND (reference sequence). DNA of the CDR3: TGTGCCAGTAGTCCCACGAGCTACAATGAGCAGTTCTTC. Translation: CASSPTSYNEQFF.

The J gene is TRBJ1-6, the V gene TRBV7-9; D is possibly TRBD1 (6 bases). CDR1 and CDR2 from the germline V gene are SEHNR and FQNEAQ (reference sequence). The CDR3 extends over 16 amino acids. V shed 5 bases and J shed 8 bases, with 19 bases lying between them. The CDR3 coding sequence is TGTGCCAGCAGCGACCCGGCCGGGGGCAGGGATTCACCCCTCCACTTT. It specifies CASSDPAGGRDSPLHF.

This chain joins TRBV6-6 and TRBJ1-1, with D maybe TRBD1 (5 bases). The CDR3 has 13 amino acids. The V end was cut by 3 bases, the J end by 6 bases, with 11 bases between. CDR1 and CDR2 from the germline V gene are MNHNY and SVGAGI (reference sequence). As DNA, the CDR3 is TGTGCCAGCAGTTATCCGTTGGGGGCTGAAGCTTTCTTT. Encoded protein: CASSYPLGAEAFF.

The chain employs TRBV9 and TRBJ1-1; possible D gene TRBD1, 5 bases. The CDR3 spans 15 residues. Looked up from germline, CDR1 is SGDLS and CDR2 is YYNGEE. Trimming took off 3 bases at V and 4 bases at J, with 16 bases between the two ends. The CDR3 is CASSAQDSAGTEAFF. The CDR3 region has the DNA TGTGCCAGCAGCGCCCAAGACAGCGCGGGCACTGAAGCTTTCTTT.

The chain combines TRBV14 with TRBJ1-2; unclear D gene. The V gene's germline CDR1 is SGHDN and CDR2 FVKESK. Trimming took 4 bases from V and 6 from J, leaving 18 bases between them. The CDR3 loop spans 15 amino acids. The CDR3: CASSRYIGGSDGYTF. The CDR3 coding sequence is TGTGCCAGCAGCCGCTATATCGGTGGTTCGGATGGCTACACCTTC.

This chain joins TRBV20-1 and TRBJ2-5; D is undetermined. Judging by the DNA end, TRBJ2-7 fits better; the J call may be wrong. CDR3 length: 11 amino acids. Germline CDR1 reads DFQATT; CDR2 reads SNEGSKA (reference sequence). DNA of the CDR3: TGCAGTGCTCTGGGTGGATCCGAGCAGTACTTC. Translating it yields CSALGGSEQYF.

This chain links TRBV5-5 with TRBJ1-2, with D possibly TRBD1 on 6 matching bases. Germline V gives CDR1 SGHKS, CDR2 YYEKEE (reference sequence). The ends were cut back, 3 bases at V and 5 bases at J, with 8 bases in the middle. CDR3 size: 12 residues. The DNA for the CDR3 is TGTGCCAGCAGCTACCAGGGGTATGGCTACACCTTC. Residues: CASSYQGYGYTF.

V usage is TRBV11-2 and J usage is TRBJ1-3; D unclear. The CDR3 is made up of 15 amino acids. Germline V gene lookup returns CDR1 SGHAT and CDR2 FQNNGV. V dropped 1 base and J dropped 0 bases, with 7 bases sitting between them. CDR3 coding DNA: TGTGCCAGCAGCTTAGTTGGCGTCTCTGGAAACACCATATATTTT. This codes for CASSLVGVSGNTIYF.

The chain combines TRBV27 with TRBJ2-7, with D tentatively TRBD1 or TRBD2 (5 bases each). Per germline, CDR1 MNHEY and CDR2 SMNVEV (reference sequence). Trimming took off 4 bases at V and 5 bases at J, with 12 bases between the two ends. This CDR3 region has 13 residues. CDR3 amino acids: CASSYQLGHEQYF. CDR3 nucleotide sequence: TGTGCCAGCAGTTATCAACTGGGACACGAGCAGTACTTC.

The J gene is TRBJ2-1, the V gene TRBV5-1; TRBD2 matches at 10 bases. V lost 4 bases and J lost 3; bases outside the gene matches: 7. CDR3 size: 16 residues. Germline V gene data show CDR1 as SGHRS and CDR2 as YFSETQ. The CDR3 DNA follows: TGCGCCAGCAGCCCTAGCGGGGGCAACTACTACAATGAGCAGTTCTTC. It codes for CASSPSGGNYYNEQFF.

The chain uses TRBV9 and TRBJ1-2; D gene uncertain. Between the trimmed V and J ends, which lost 0 bases and 3 bases, there was a span of 12 bases. Germline V CDR1 and CDR2: SGDLS, YYNGEE. This CDR3 contains 15 residues. CDR3 residues: CASSVEEGGYYGYTF. DNA for the CDR3: TGTGCCAGCAGCGTAGAGGAGGGAGGTTACTATGGCTACACCTTC.

The V and J genes are TRBV2 and TRBJ1-2; 7 bases fit TRBD1. Germline V gene sequence: CDR1 SNHLY, CDR2 FYNNEI. Unmatched junction bases numbered 11, after V lost 8 bases and J lost 2 bases. CDR3 length equals 15 residues. DNA of the CDR3: TGTGCCAGCCTATTTACAGGGGCCAAGAACTATGGCTACACCTTC. Translation gives CASLFTGAKNYGYTF.

The rearrangement joins TRBV13 to TRBJ2-1, with D possibly matching TRBD1 (5 bases). Germline V lookup: CDR1 PRHDT, CDR2 FYEKMQ (reference sequence). The CDR3 has 15 residues. V lost 5 bases to trimming and J lost 3 bases, with 14 bases between them. For the CDR3, the DNA is TGTGCCAGCAGCCCAAGACCAGGGATCTACAATGAGCAGTTCTTC. Translating gives CASSPRPGIYNEQFF.

The chain employs TRBV19 and TRBJ2-7; no reliable D call. Germline CDR1 LNHDA, CDR2 SQIVND (reference sequence). Trimming took off 2 bases at V and 5 bases at J, with 10 bases between the two ends. The CDR3 contains 13 residues. DNA for the CDR3: TGTGCCAGTAGTATAAGGCGGACCCACGAGCAGTACTTC. This sequence encodes CASSIRRTHEQYF. Supplemented by reference TRBV19 and TRBJ2-7, the full variable domain reads DGGITQSPKYLFRKEGQNVTLSCEQNLNHDAMYWYRQDPGQGLRLIYYSQIVNDFQKGDIAEGYSVSREKKESFPLTVTSAQKNPTAFYLCASSIRRTHEQYFGPGTRLTVT.

V and J are TRBV19 and TRBJ1-2; 10 nucleotides align to TRBD1. This CDR3 is 16 amino acids long. The V segment lost 10 bases and the J segment 4 bases; nucleotides outside the gene matches: 15. CDR1 is LNHDA, CDR2 SQIVND, per germline (reference sequence). The CDR3 coding sequence is TGTGCCACCTTCGATGCCGGGACAGGGGTGGCCTATGGCTACACCTTC. Residues: CATFDAGTGVAYGYTF. The full variable domain, with the rest looked up from reference TRBV19 and TRBJ1-2, is DGGITQSPKYLFRKEGQNVTLSCEQNLNHDAMYWYRQDPGQGLRLIYYSQIVNDFQKGDIAEGYSVSREKKESFPLTVTSAQKNPTAFYLCATFDAGTGVAYGYTFGSGTRLTVV.

This clone was observed a few times. In DNA form, the CDR3 reads TGCGCCAGCAGCCAAGATTGGGGACCCACCCAAGAGCCCCCAGATACGCAGTATTTT. It translates to CASSQDWGPTQEPPDTQYF. The chain is built from TRBV4-1 and TRBJ2-3, with D perhaps being TRBD1 or TRBD2 (5 bases each). CDR1 and CDR2 (germline): MGHRA, YSYEKL. The CDR3 is 19 amino acids. Trimming stripped 0 bases from V and 4 bases from J, with 23 bases between.

The gene calls are TRBV5-1 and TRBJ2-3; no reliable D call. V was pared by 7 bases and J by 6 bases, with 21 bases between. This CDR3 comprises 15 residues. CDR1 is SGHRS, CDR2 YFSETQ, per germline. The DNA for the CDR3 is TGCGCCAGCGCCTCCCTTCCTCCATCGTTGGATACGCAGTATTTT. Protein: CASASLPPSLDTQYF.

V usage is TRBV5-4 and J usage is TRBJ1-1; no reliable D call. This CDR3 has 14 amino acids. Germline assignment: CDR1 SGHNT and CDR2 YYREEE (reference sequence). V was trimmed by 4 bases and J by 1 base, leaving 11 bases between them. The CDR3 is CASSTLAGNTEAFF. In DNA, the CDR3 is TGTGCCAGCAGCACTTTGGCAGGGAACACTGAAGCTTTCTTT.

V and J are TRBV6-6 and TRBJ2-7; TRBD2 is a possible D gene (5 bases). The ends were cut back, 7 bases at V and 5 bases at J, with 21 bases in the middle. The CDR3 loop spans 15 amino acids. The V gene's germline CDR1 is MNHNY and CDR2 SVGAGI (reference sequence). This CDR3 is CASIHKAGLAHEQYF. The CDR3 nucleotides are TGTGCCAGCATTCATAAGGCGGGTCTGGCCCACGAGCAGTACTTC.

The genes are TRBV28 and TRBJ2-7; D might be TRBD2 (5 bases). This CDR3 has 15 amino acids. The germline V gene has CDR1 MDHEN and CDR2 SYDVKM. V lost 1 base, J lost 1 base, and 11 bases lay in between. CDR3 loop: CASSLSARESYEQYF. CDR3 DNA: TGTGCCAGCAGTTTATCCGCGAGGGAATCCTACGAGCAGTACTTC. The whole variable domain, filled in from reference TRBV28 and TRBJ2-7, reads DVKVTQSSRYLVKRTGEKVFLECVQDMDHENMFWYRQDPGLGLRLIYFSYDVKMKEKGDIPEGYSVSREKKERFSLILESASTNQTSMYLCASSLSARESYEQYFGPGTRLTVT.

V and J are TRBV9 and TRBJ1-3; 9 bases match TRBD1. The CDR3 has 16 amino acids. Germline V lookup: CDR1 SGDLS, CDR2 YYNGEE. J lost 3 bases, V lost 1 base, and 5 bases had no gene match. The CDR3 DNA reads as TGTGCCAGCAGCGTATCCGACAGGGGGGTTGGAAACACCATATATTTT. This translates into CASSVSDRGVGNTIYF.

This chain uses TRBV2 with TRBJ1-4; 9 bases line up with TRBD1. The V segment lost 3 bases and the J segment 6 bases; nucleotides outside the gene matches: 2. CDR3 length: 14 residues. Germline values: CDR1 SNHLY, CDR2 FYNNEI. The DNA for the CDR3 is TGTGCCAGCAGTGACGACAGGGGGGATGAAAAACTGTTTTTT. Translated: CASSDDRGDEKLFF. Together with reference TRBV2 and TRBJ1-4, the CDR3 gives the full variable domain: EPEVTQTPSHQVTQMGQEVILRCVPISNHLYFYWYRQILGQKVEFLVSFYNNEISEKSEIFDDQFSVERPDGSNFTLKIRSTKLEDSAMYFCASSDDRGDEKLFFGSGTQLSVL.

This chain links TRBV10-2 with TRBJ2-7, with 7 positions matching TRBD1. Germline V lookup: CDR1 WSHSY, CDR2 SAAADI. This CDR3 region has 14 residues. J gave up 1 base and V 2 bases, and 2 bases lay outside the gene matches. The CDR3: CASSEPGQSYEQYF. In nucleotides, the CDR3 is TGCGCCAGCAGTGAGCCGGGACAGTCCTACGAGCAGTACTTC.

This chain connects TRBV19 to TRBJ1-2; D is possibly TRBD1 (6 bases). The CDR3 is made up of 13 amino acids. V lost 8 bases to trimming and J lost 4 bases, with 14 bases between them. CDR1 LNHDA and CDR2 SQIVND come from the germline V gene (reference sequence). CDR3 nucleotides: TGTGCCAGTCGGGGGCTAGGGGGCTATGGCTACACCTTC. Its protein is CASRGLGGYGYTF.

This clone was seen once. The V gene is TRBV5-1, the J gene TRBJ2-7, with 7 bases lining up with TRBD1. CDR1 and CDR2 from the germline V gene are SGHRS and YFSETQ. This CDR3 has 16 amino acids. The ends lost 0 bases at V and 2 bases at J; junction bases unmatched: 8. DNA for the CDR3: TGCGCCAGCAGCTTGGGGGGGACAGTTCCGACCTACGAGCAGTACTTC. It specifies CASSLGGTVPTYEQYF.

The gene calls are TRBV7-9 and TRBJ2-7; D is possibly TRBD1 (6 bases). V lost 5 bases and J lost 6, with 11 bases in between. Germline loops: CDR1 SEHNR, CDR2 FQNEAQ (reference sequence). The CDR3 has 12 residues. The CDR3 region is CASSGTLIEQYF. In nucleotides, the CDR3 is TGTGCCAGCAGCGGGACATTGATCGAGCAGTACTTC.